Below, 2 T cell receptor beta chains from the same sample are listed, as sequenced in a study of blood T cell repertoires in COVID-19. The assay was immunoSEQ multiplex PCR, and TCRdb's table has in-frame clones only and misses some. Of over 150,000 clones listed, about 88% are singletons. The sequencing sample was made of peripheral blood. The receptors were gathered from a man in his forties or fifties with COVID-19, enrolled during active disease.

V and J are TRBV27 and TRBJ2-1; TRBD1 agrees at 7 bases. Per the germline V gene, CDR1 is MNHEY and CDR2 is SMNVEV (reference sequence). The J segment lost 0 bases and the V segment lost 5 bases, leaving 4 bases of the junction unmatched. The CDR3 has 15 residues. The CDR3 DNA follows: TGTGCCAGCAGTCTTGACAGGGCCTCCTACAATGAGCAGTTCTTC. This sequence encodes CASSLDRASYNEQFF.

This clone occurred a few times. The chain combines TRBV7-3 with TRBJ1-2, with 12 bases identical to TRBD1. Germline CDR1 is SGHTA and CDR2 is FQGTGA. V gave up 5 bases and J gave up 6 bases; unmatched junction bases: 13. CDR3 length: 17 amino acids. CDR3 in DNA: TGTGCCAGCAGCCCAGCCGGCGGGACAGGGGGCAGGAATGGCTACACCTTC. Its protein is CASSPAGGTGGRNGYTF.